The rows below give T cell receptor beta chains drawn from one sample of a study of beta chain features in type 1 diabetes. Here immunoSEQ multiplex PCR was the method, and the copy in TCRdb shows in-frame clones only, minus some. Of 810,000 or so clones in the sample, about a sixth are singletons; the top ten hold 0.023%. The sample was naive CD4+ T cells from blood. Receptors were obtained from a woman in her late teens or twenties in good health. Each CDR3 is given with its conserved first and last residue. A D gene is named only where the DNA matches it firmly.

V | D | CDR3
TRBV5-1 | NA | CASSLLGYEQYF
TRBV6-1 | NA | CASSVYSDTQYF
TRBV4-2 | NA | CASSQVWGDSINYGYTF
TRBV6-1 | TRBD2 | CASSSGSDYNEQFF
TRBV28 | NA | CASSWWQGEQFF
TRBV28 | TRBD2 | CASSPVAGLVYSDTQYF
TRBV4-2 | NA | CASSQGAGLREQFF
TRBV5-4 | TRBD1 | CASTLRQGPGEQYF
TRBV19 | NA | CASSPGEYGYTF
TRBV7-2 | NA | CASSPFQGRGYGYTF
TRBV4-2 | TRBD1 | CASSQVGTGNTEAFF
TRBV19 | NA | CATRQGQRNEKLFF
TRBV20-1 | NA | CSASHTGELFF
TRBV6-1 | NA | CASSEARPGGNGDTQYF
TRBV27 | NA | CASSFVREGKLFF
TRBV7-6 | TRBD1 | CASSLRQGAAGANVLTF
TRBV18 | TRBD2 | CASIGGTSGQSSYNEQFF
TRBV7-8 | NA | CASSIMETQYF
TRBV5-1 | TRBD2 | CASSLGLGLAGVQNYNEQFF
TRBV7-2 | TRBD2 | CASTLGTSGRKGDTGELFF
TRBV4-3 | NA | CASSQTRQDEQYF
TRBV18 | TRBD2 | CASSLGLAEAGELFF
TRBV7-9 | NA | CASSSATSGYTF
TRBV29-1 | NA | CSGRILGIETQYF
TRBV7-9 | NA | CASSLAEFDTQYF
TRBV6-5 | TRBD1 | CASSLTGGRANEQYF
TRBV6-6 | NA | CASSSSGYEQYF